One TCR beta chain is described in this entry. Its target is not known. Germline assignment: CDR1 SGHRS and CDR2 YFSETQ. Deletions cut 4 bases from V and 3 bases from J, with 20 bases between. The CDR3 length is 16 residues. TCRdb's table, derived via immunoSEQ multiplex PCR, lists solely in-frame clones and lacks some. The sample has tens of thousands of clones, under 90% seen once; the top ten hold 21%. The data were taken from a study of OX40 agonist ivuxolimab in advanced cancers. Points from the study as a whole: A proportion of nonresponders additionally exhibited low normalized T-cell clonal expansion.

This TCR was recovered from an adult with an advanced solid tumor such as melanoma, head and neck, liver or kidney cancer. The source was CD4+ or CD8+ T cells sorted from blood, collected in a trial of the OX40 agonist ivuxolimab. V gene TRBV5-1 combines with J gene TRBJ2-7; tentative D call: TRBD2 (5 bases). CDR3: CASSPPGMVESYEQYF. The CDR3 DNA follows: TGCGCCAGCAGCCCGCCGGGGATGGTAGAGAGCTACGAGCAGTACTTC.